The source of this T cell receptor (beta chain) is a study of T cells in Graves' hyperthyroidism and ophthalmopathy. Study details: The blood sample was taken at first diagnosis, before treatment began. Points from the study as a whole: Classification by a 13 V-J model distinguished ophthalmopathy from stable hyperthyroidism.

The V gene's germline CDR1 is SGHAT and CDR2 FQNNGV. The trim removed 4 bases at V and 4 bases at J, leaving 9 bases unmatched. There are 16 residues in the CDR3. Amplification of TCR beta CDR3 regions used RNA as the template. Primed by the HTBI set, a first-round RT-PCR was run on the TCR CDR3. TCRdb processed the multiplex PCR reads anew with MiXCR; each CDR3 protein has one entry. The sample holds 340,000 or so distinct CDR3 sequences, around 20% seen once. Graves' hyperthyroidism qualified as stable when ophthalmopathy did not progress within 18 months. Concerning this clonotype: Its antigen is as yet unknown.

The chain is built from TRBV11-2 and TRBJ2-1; TRBD1 agrees at 8 bases. Specimen: blood. The sequence was collected from a woman aged 45-60 years with Graves' hyperthyroidism. CDR3 region: CASSSYQGARYNEQFF. CDR3 sequence (DNA): TGTGCCAGCAGCTCTTACCAGGGGGCGAGGTACAATGAGCAGTTCTTC.